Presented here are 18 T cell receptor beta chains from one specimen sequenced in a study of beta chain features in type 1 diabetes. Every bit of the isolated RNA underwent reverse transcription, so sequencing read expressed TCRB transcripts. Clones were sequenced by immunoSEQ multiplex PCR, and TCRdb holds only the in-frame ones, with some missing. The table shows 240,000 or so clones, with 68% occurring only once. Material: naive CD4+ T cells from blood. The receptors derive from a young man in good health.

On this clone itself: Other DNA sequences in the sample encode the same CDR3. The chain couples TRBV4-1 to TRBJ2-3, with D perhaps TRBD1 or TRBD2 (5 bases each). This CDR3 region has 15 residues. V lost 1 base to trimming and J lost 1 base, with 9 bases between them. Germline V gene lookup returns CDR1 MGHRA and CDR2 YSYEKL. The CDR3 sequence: CASSQVGVGTDTQYF. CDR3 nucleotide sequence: TGCGCCAGCAGCCAAGTGGGGGTTGGCACAGATACGCAGTATTTT.

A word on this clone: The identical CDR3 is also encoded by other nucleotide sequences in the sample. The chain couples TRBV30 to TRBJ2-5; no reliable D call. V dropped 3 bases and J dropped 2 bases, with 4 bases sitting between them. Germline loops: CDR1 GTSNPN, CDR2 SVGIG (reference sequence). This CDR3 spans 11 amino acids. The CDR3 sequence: CAWRGQETQYF. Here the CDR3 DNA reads TGTGCCTGGAGAGGTCAAGAGACCCAGTACTTC.

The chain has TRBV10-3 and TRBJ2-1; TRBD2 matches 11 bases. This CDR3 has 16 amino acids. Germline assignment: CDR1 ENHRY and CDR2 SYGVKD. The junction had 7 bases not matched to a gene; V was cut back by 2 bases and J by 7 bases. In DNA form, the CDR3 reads TGTGCCATCAGTGAGGGAACTAGCGGGAGAATGAATGAGCAGTTCTTC. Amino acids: CAISEGTSGRMNEQFF.

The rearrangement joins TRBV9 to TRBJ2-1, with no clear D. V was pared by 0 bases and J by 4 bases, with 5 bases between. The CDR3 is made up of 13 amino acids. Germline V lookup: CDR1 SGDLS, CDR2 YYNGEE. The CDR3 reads CASSVASYNEQFF. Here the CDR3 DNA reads TGTGCCAGCAGCGTAGCAAGTTACAATGAGCAGTTCTTC.

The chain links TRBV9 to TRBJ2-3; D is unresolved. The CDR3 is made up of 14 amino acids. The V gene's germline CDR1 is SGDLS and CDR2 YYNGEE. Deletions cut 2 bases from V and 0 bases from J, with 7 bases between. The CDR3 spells CASSVSQSTDTQYF. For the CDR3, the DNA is TGTGCCAGCAGCGTCAGCCAGAGCACAGATACGCAGTATTTT.

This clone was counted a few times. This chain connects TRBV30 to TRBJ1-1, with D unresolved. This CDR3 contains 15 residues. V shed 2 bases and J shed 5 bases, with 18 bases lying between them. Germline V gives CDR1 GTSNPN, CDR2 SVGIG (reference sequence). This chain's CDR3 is CAWSRAPGYETEAFF. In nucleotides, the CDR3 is TGTGCCTGGAGTAGAGCTCCGGGCTATGAGACTGAAGCTTTCTTT. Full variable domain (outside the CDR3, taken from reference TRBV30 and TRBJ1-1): SQTIHQWPATLVQPVGSPLSLECTVEGTSNPNLYWYRQAAGRGLQLLFYSVGIGQISSEVPQNLSASRPQDRQFILSSKKLLLSDSGFYLCAWSRAPGYETEAFFGQGTRLTVV.

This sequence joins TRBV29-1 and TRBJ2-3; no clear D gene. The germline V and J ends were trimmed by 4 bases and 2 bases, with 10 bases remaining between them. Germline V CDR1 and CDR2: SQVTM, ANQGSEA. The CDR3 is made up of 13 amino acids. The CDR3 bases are TGCAGCGTTGTTGGGCTTTACACAGATACGCAGTATTTT. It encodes CSVVGLYTDTQYF.

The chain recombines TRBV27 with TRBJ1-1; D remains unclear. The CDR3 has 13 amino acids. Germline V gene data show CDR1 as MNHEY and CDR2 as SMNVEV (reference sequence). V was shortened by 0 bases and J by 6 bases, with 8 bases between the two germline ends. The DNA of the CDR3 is TGTGCCAGCAGTTTATCGGGGATGCCTGAAGCTTTCTTT. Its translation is CASSLSGMPEAFF.

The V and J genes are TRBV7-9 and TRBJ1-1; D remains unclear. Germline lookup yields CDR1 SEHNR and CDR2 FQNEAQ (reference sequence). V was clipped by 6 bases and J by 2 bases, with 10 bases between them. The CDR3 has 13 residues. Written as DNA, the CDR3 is TGTGCCAGCAGTTATCAGGAAAACACTGAAGCTTTCTTT. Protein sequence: CASSYQENTEAFF.

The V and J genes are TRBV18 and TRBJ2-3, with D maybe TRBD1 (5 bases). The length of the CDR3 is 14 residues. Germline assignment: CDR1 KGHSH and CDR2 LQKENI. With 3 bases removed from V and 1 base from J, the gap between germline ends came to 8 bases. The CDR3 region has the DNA TGTGCCAGCTCACCGCAGGGCGGCACAGATACGCAGTATTTT. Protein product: CASSPQGGTDTQYF.

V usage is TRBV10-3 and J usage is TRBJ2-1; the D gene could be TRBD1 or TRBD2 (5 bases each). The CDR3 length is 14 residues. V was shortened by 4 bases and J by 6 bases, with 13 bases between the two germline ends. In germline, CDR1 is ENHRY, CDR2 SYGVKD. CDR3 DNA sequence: TGTGCCATCAGTGTTTTACAGGCGGGCAATGAGCAGTTCTTC. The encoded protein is CAISVLQAGNEQFF.

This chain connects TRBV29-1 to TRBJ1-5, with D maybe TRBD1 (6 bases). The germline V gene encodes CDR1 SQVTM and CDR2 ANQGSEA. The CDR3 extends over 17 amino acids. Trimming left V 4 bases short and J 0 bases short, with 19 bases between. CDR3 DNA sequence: TGCAGCGTTGTCCTCCGGGACACCAAATATAGCAATCAGCCCCAGCATTTT. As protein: CSVVLRDTKYSNQPQHF.

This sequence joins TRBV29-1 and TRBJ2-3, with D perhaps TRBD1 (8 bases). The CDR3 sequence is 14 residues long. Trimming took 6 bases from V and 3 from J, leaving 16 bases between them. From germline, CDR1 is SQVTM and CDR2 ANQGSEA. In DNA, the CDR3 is TGCAGCGTGGCCGACAGGGGAGGGACAGATACGCAGTATTTT. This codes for CSVADRGGTDTQYF.

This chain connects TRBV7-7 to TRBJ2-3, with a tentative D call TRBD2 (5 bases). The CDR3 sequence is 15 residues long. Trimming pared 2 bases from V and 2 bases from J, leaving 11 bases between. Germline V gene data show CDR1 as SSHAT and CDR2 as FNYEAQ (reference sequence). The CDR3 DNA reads TGTGCCAGCAGCTTAAATAGCGACCCCACAGATACGCAGTATTTT. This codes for CASSLNSDPTDTQYF.

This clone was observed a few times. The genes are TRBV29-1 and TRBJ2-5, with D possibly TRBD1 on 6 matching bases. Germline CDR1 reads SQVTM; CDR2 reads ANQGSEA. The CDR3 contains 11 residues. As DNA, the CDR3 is TGCACGATCCAGCAGGGGGAGACCCAGTACTTC. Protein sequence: CTIQQGETQYF.

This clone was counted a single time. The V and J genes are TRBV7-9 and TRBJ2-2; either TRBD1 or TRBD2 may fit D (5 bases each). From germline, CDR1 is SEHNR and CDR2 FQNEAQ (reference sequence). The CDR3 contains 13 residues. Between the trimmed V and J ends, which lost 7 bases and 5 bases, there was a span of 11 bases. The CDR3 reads CASIRWGTGELFF. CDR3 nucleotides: TGTGCCAGCATCCGGTGGGGGACCGGGGAGCTGTTTTTT.

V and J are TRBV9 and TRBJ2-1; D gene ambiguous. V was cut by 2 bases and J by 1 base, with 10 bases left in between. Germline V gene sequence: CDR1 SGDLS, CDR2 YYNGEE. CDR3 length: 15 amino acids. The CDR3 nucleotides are TGTGCCAGCAGCGTTGGGCGGCGGTCCTACAATGAGCAGTTCTTC. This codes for CASSVGRRSYNEQFF.

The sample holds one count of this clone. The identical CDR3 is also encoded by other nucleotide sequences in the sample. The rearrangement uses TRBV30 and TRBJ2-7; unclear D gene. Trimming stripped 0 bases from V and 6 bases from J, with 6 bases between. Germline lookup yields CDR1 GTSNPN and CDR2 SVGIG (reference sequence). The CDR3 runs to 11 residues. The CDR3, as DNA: TGTGCCTGGAGTGTGGGATCCGAGCAGTACTTC. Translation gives CAWSVGSEQYF.